Reported below is one T cell receptor (beta chain). As yet, its antigen is unknown. The source of the sample is a study of shared clonotypes between healthy human individuals. Study as a whole: Donor composition was two women and a few men, aged 18 to 49.

This CDR3 region has 14 residues. CDR1 and CDR2 (germline): SGHRS, YFSETQ. Germline trimming cut 2 bases from V and 7 bases from J; bases unmatched to any gene: 8. Profiling relied on immunoSEQ multiplex PCR, and the TCRdb table lists in-frame clones only, not all of them. The top ten hold around 0.14% of the sample, which has 2,500,000 or so clones, around nine tenths seen once. Findings and limits, study-wide: Non-shared clonotypes had lower generation probabilities than clonotypes shared by all four sorted-subset donors. Only blood was sampled; tissue repertoires likely differ. Several donors had approximately 4.6% of their naive CD4 clonotypes in common.

The rearrangement joins TRBV5-1 to TRBJ1-2, with 7 bases identical to TRBD1. The sample was naive CD4+ T cells sorted from blood. Noted subset: CD45RA+ positively selected. This TCR was sampled from a man aged 18 to 29 in good health. The CDR3 bases are TGCGCCAGCAGCTTTGGGACAGACGGCGGTGGCTACACCTTC. It yields the protein CASSFGTDGGGYTF. Drawing the rest from reference TRBV5-1 and TRBJ1-2, the complete variable domain is KAGVTQTPRYLIKTRGQQVTLSCSPISGHRSVSWYQQTPGQGLQFLFEYFSETQRNKGNFPGRFSGRQFSNSRSEMNVSTLELGDSALYLCASSFGTDGGGYTFGSGTRLTVV.